This T cell receptor (beta chain) comes out of a study of blood T cell repertoires in COVID-19. There are 15 residues in the CDR3. Trimming stripped 2 bases from V and 9 bases from J, with 19 bases between. The germline CDR1 and CDR2 sequences are MNHNS and SASEGT. Some clones are missing from TCRdb's copy, which holds only in-frame ones; the method was immunoSEQ multiplex PCR. The profile covers 650,000 to 800,000 clones, with 80% to 90% appearing a single time and under 0.3% taken by the ten largest. This receptor was identified in a woman under 30 with acute or convalescent COVID-19. The V and J genes are TRBV6-1 and TRBJ1-2; D gene ambiguous. The sequencing input was peripheral blood. CDR3 sequence: CASSEYLNARISYTF. CDR3 nucleotides: TGTGCCAGCAGTGAATACCTCAATGCGCGCATTAGCTACACCTTC.